The clone carrying this T cell receptor beta chain is labeled as medium-sized. Its antigen is as yet unknown. These data originate in a study of blood T cell dynamics during melanoma immunotherapy. As for the study in general: Standard first-line treatment here was pembrolizumab or nivolumab plus ipilimumab in metastatic melanoma. Study findings and constraints: The study could not tell melanoma-specific clones from general immune activation.

The data were produced by immunoSEQ multiplex PCR, yet TCRdb's version contains in-frame clones alone and is incomplete. Counted here are approximately 4,700 clones, around 76% occurring once; the ten biggest clones make up roughly 56%. Time point indicated: week 3, after first cycle of checkpoint inhibitor. Apart from a couple of fast progressors, RECIST 1.1 response was judged 12 weeks post-infusion. Patients had no prior systemic cancer treatment, immunosuppressants or other active cancers. With 4 bases clipped from V and 6 bases from J, the junction kept 6 bases outside the gene matches. This CDR3 region has 14 residues. The V gene's germline CDR1 is LGHNA and CDR2 YNFKEQ.

The V and J genes are TRBV4-2 and TRBJ1-2; 9 positions agree with TRBD1. This specimen consisted of blood, obtained from a patient treated with checkpoint blockade. This clonotype was obtained from a human donor with melanoma. The CDR3 region has the DNA TGTGCCAGCAGCCCGACAGGGGGAAGAGATGGCTACACCTTC. Protein product: CASSPTGGRDGYTF.